A single sample gave rise to the 7 T cell receptor beta chains below, sequenced in a study of response to subunit inactivated influenza vaccine. TCRdb ran MiXCR on the RT-PCR reads and lists one entry per CDR3 protein. The sample contains 700,000 to 900,000 distinct CDR3 sequences, roughly 20% of which appear only once. The material sequenced was PBMCs from blood, taken about 5 days after vaccination. Source of these receptors: a man aged 45-65 years who received an inactivated influenza vaccine.

CDR3 nucleotides: TGTGCCAGCAGTCTGGGGGGTTATCCAGATACGCAGTATTTT. Protein product: CASSLGGYPDTQYF. The rearrangement uses TRBV7-8 and TRBJ2-3; D might be TRBD2 (6 bases). V lost 6 bases, J lost 4 bases, and 14 bases lay in between. CDR3 length: 14 amino acids. Germline V gives CDR1 SGHVS, CDR2 FQNEAQ.

The V gene is TRBV7-9, the J gene TRBJ1-1; tentatively, D is TRBD1 (5 bases). The V gene's germline CDR1 is SEHNR and CDR2 FQNEAQ (reference sequence). CDR3 size: 14 residues. CDR3 nucleotides: TGTTCTACCCAGCCCAAGACGGGGGGCACTGAAGCTTTCTTT. Its translation: CSTQPKTGGTEAFF.

V usage is TRBV28 and J usage is TRBJ2-5; a possible D gene is TRBD2 (6 bases). CDR3 length: 14 residues. From germline, CDR1 is MDHEN and CDR2 SYDVKM. Trimming removed 5 bases from V and 2 bases from J, with 12 bases in between. The CDR3 loop is CASSRGGVQETQYF. The CDR3 DNA follows: TGTGCCAGCAGTAGAGGAGGGGTACAAGAGACCCAGTACTTC.

Regarding this clonotype: A much larger clone lies one base from this, so it may be a read error. CDR3 loop: CASSPLFSTDTQYF. The CDR3 DNA is TGTGCCAGCAGCCCCCTGTTTAGCACAGATACGCAGTATTTT. This chain uses TRBV7-9 with TRBJ2-3, with D hard to call. Germline CDR1 SEHNR, CDR2 FQNEAQ (reference sequence). V lost 5 bases, J lost 0 bases, and 9 bases lay in between. This CDR3 contains 14 residues.

V and J are TRBV6-2 or TRBV6-3 and TRBJ2-7; D not resolved. The CDR3 is 15 residues long. The V end lost 10 bases, the J end lost 0 bases, and 19 bases lay between the germline ends. Germline CDR1 is MNHEY and CDR2 is SVGEGT. CDR3 in DNA: TGTGCCACCTCAGGACGCGATCTGGACTCCTACGAGCAGTACTTC. Its protein is CATSGRDLDSYEQYF.

This clonotype has a handful of counts. The CDR3 is CASGLPGNYGYTF. The CDR3 bases are TGTGCCAGCGGCCTTCCAGGGAACTATGGCTACACCTTC. The rearrangement uses TRBV7-9 and TRBJ1-2, with D possibly matching TRBD1 (5 bases). V gave up 8 bases and J gave up 2 bases, with 12 bases separating them. Germline V gene data show CDR1 as SEHNR and CDR2 as FQNEAQ (reference sequence). The CDR3 consists of 13 residues.

The gene calls are TRBV10-3 and TRBJ1-2; a weak D match, TRBD1 (5 bases). This CDR3 is 13 amino acids long. The V end was cut by 2 bases, the J end by 4 bases, with 8 bases between. CDR1 and CDR2 (germline): ENHRY, SYGVKD. The CDR3 spells CAISEKGSYGYTF. CDR3 in DNA: TGTGCCATCAGTGAGAAGGGGAGCTATGGCTACACCTTC.